This T cell receptor (beta chain) was identified during a study of T cells in Graves' hyperthyroidism and ophthalmopathy. Study summary: The initial diagnosis was the point when peripheral blood was collected, ahead of any treatment.

Comment on this clonotype: Its cognate antigen is unknown.

A NOSPECS grade of at least 4, a Clinical Activity Score of at least 3 and duration under 3 months were recorded in ophthalmopathy patients. Exclusion criteria comprised uncontrolled infection, other autoimmune disease, pregnancy or lactation. Overall study findings and caveats: Among thyroid clonotypes expanded above 0.001, most also appeared in blood.

V was clipped by 1 base and J by 7 bases, with 10 bases between them. The germline V gene encodes CDR1 DFQATT and CDR2 SNEGSKA (reference sequence). The CDR3 covers 12 residues. TCR beta CDR3 regions were amplified from RNA transcripts. In the first-round RT-PCR of the TCR CDR3, the HTBI primer set was used. TCRdb reprocessed the multiplex PCR reads with MiXCR, giving one entry per CDR3 protein. The sample holds approximately 600,000 distinct CDR3 sequences; 13% to 15% are singletons and the top ten take roughly 6.9%. This TCR was recovered from a young woman with Graves' ophthalmopathy. The chain combines TRBV20-1 with TRBJ1-1; perhaps TRBD1 as D (5 bases). The sample taken for sequencing was blood. CDR3 residues: CSARVPGLEAFF. As DNA, the CDR3 is TGCAGTGCTAGAGTCCCAGGGCTTGAAGCTTTCTTT.